The present T cell receptor (beta chain) was sequenced within a study of blood T cell repertoires in COVID-19. Study in general: Acute and convalescent COVID-19 samples came from the United States, Italy and Spain. Nucleic acid was either cDNA or gDNA, and it came from T cells, B-cell-depleted T cells, or PBMCs.

CDR3 size: 15 residues. Deletions cut 6 bases from V and 3 bases from J, with 18 bases between. The V gene's germline CDR1 is MNHEY and CDR2 SVGAGI. Authors' data handling: Estimation of nucleated cell counts was performed using reference gene primer amplification. The assay was immunoSEQ multiplex PCR, and TCRdb's table has in-frame clones only and misses some. That table gives V, J and clone size, and the DNA gave D and trimming. This sample has around 47,000 clones, with under 90% found just once. The V and J genes are TRBV6-5 and TRBJ2-7; maybe TRBD1 (8 bases). Sequenced: peripheral blood. This TCR was sampled from an older man with active or convalescent COVID-19. CDR3 nucleotide sequence: TGTGCCAGCAGACAGGACAGGGAGGGATACTACGAGCAGTACTTC. This sequence encodes CASRQDREGYYEQYF.